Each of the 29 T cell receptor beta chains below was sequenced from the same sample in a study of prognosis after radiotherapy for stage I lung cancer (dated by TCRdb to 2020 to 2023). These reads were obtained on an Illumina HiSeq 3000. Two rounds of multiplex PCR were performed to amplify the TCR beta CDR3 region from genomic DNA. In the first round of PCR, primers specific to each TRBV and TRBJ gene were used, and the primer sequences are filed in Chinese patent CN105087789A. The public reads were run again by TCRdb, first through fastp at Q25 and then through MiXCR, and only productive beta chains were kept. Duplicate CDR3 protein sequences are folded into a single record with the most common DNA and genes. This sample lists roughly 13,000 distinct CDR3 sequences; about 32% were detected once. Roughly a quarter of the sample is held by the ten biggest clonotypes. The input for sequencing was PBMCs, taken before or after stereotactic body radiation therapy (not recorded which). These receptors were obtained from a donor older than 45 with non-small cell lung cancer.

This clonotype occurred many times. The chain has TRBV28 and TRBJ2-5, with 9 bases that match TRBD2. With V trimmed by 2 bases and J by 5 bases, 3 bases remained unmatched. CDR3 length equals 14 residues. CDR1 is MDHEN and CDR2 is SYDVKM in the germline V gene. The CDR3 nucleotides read TGTGCCAGCAGTTTAGCGGGAGGGGTGGAGACCCAGTACTTC. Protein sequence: CASSLAGGVETQYF. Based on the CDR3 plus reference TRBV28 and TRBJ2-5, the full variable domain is DVKVTQSSRYLVKRTGEKVFLECVQDMDHENMFWYRQDPGLGLRLIYFSYDVKMKEKGDIPEGYSVSREKKERFSLILESASTNQTSMYLCASSLAGGVETQYFGPGTRLLVL.

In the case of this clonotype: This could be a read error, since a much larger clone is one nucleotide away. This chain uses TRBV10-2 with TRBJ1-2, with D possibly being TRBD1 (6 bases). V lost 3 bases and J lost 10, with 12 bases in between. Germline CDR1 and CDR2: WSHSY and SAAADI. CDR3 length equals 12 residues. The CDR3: CASSDQGFVYTF. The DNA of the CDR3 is TGCGCCAGCAGTGATCAGGGGTTTGTCTACACCTTC.

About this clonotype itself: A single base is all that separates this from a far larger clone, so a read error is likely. The CDR3 DNA is TGTTCCAGCAGGATCCCGGGCAGGGGTAGGACAGATACGCAGTATTTT. Encoded protein: CSSRIPGRGRTDTQYF. The chain is built from TRBV6-8 and TRBJ2-3; possibly TRBD1 for D (6 bases). Germline V gene sequence: CDR1 MNHGY, CDR2 SAAAGT. This CDR3 has 16 amino acids.

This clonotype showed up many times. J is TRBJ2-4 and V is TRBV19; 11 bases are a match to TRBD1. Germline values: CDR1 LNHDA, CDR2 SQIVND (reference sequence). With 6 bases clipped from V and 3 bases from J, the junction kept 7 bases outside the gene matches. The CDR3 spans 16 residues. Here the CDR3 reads CASRERTGGVKNIQYF. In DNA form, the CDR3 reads TGTGCCAGTAGAGAGAGGACAGGGGGCGTCAAAAACATTCAGTACTTC.

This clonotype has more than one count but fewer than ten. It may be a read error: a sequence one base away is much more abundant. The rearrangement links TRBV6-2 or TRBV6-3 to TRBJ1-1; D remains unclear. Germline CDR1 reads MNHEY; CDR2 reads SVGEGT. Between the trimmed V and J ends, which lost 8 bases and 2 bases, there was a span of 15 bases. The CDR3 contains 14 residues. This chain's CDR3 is CASRGSAKNTEAFF. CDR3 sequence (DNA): TGTGCCAGCCGGGGTAGTGCTAAAAACACTGAAGCTTTCTTT.

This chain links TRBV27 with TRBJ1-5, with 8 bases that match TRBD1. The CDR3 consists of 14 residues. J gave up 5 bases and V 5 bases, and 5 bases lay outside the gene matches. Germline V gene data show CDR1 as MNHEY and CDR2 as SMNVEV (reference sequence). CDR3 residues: CASSEDRGDQPQHF. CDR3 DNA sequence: TGTGCCAGCAGTGAAGACAGGGGCGATCAGCCCCAGCATTTT.

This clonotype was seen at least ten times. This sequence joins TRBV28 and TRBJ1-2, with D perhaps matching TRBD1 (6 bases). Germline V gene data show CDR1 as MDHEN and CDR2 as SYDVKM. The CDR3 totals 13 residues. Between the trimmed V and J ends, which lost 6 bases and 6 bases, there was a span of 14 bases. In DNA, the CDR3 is TGTGCCAGCAGACGACAGGTTTTTGATGGCTACACCTTC. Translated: CASRRQVFDGYTF.

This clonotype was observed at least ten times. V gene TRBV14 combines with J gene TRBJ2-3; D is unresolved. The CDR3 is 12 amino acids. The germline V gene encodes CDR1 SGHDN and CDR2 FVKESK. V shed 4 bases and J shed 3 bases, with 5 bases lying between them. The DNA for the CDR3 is TGTGCCAGCAGCCTGTGGACAGATACGCAGTATTTT. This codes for CASSLWTDTQYF.

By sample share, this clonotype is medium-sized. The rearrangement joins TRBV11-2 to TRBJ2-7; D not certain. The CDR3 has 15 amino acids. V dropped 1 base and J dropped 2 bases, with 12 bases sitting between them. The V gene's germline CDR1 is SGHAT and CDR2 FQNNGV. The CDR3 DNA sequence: TGTGCCAGCAGCTTAGGATTGGGGAAACCCTACGAGCAGTACTTC. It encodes CASSLGLGKPYEQYF.

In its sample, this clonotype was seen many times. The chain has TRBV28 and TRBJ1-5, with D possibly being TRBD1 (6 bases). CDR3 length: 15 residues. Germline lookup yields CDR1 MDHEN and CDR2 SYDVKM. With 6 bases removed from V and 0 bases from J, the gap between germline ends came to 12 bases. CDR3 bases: TGTGCCAGCAGGACAGGATTTTATAGCAATCAGCCCCAGCATTTT. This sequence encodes CASRTGFYSNQPQHF.

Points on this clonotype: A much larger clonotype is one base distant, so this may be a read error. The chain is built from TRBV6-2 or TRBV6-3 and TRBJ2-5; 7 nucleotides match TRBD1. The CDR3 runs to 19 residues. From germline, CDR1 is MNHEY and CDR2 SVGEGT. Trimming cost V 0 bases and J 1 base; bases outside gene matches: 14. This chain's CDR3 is CASSYSRVFRRGRQETQYF. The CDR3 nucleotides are TGTGCCAGCAGTTACTCGAGAGTCTTCAGAAGGGGGCGCCAAGAGACCCAGTACTTC.

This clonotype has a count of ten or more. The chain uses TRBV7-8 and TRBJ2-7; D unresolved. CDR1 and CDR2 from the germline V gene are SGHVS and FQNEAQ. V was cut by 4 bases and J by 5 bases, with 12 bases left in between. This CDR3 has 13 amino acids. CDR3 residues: CASSSPIRDEQYF. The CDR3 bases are TGTGCCAGCAGCTCTCCTATCCGGGACGAGCAGTACTTC.

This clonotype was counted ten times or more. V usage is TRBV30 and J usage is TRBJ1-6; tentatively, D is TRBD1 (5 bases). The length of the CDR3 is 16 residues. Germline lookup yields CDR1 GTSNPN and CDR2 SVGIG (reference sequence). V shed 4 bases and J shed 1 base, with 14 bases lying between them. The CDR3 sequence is CAWTWRGWSYNSPLHF. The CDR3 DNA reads TGTGCCTGGACATGGCGGGGGTGGTCCTATAATTCACCCCTCCACTTT.

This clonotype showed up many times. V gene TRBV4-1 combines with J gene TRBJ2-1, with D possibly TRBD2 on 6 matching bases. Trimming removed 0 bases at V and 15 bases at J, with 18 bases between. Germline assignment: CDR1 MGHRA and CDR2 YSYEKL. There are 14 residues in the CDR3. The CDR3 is CASSQDPEREDLFF. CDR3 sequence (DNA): TGCGCCAGCAGCCAAGATCCAGAAAGGGAGGATTTGTTCTTC.

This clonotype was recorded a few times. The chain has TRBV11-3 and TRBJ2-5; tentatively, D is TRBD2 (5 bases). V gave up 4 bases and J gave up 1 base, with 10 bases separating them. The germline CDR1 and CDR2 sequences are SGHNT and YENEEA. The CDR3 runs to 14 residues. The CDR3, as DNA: TGTGCCAGCAGCTCCTGGGAGAGCCAAGAGACCCAGTACTTC. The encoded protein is CASSSWESQETQYF.

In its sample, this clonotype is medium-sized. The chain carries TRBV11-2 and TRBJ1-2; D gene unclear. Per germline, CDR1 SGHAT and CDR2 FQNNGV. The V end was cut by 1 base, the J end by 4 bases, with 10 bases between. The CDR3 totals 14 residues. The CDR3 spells CASSLGGGSYGYTF. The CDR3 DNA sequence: TGTGCCAGCAGCTTAGGCGGTGGGAGCTATGGCTACACCTTC.

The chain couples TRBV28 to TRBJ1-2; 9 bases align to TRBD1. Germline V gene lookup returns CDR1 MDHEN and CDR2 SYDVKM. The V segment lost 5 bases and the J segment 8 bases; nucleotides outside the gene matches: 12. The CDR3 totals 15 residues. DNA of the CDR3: TGTGCCAGCAGTCGATCGGACAGGGGTTCTGGAGGCTACACCTTC. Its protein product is CASSRSDRGSGGYTF.

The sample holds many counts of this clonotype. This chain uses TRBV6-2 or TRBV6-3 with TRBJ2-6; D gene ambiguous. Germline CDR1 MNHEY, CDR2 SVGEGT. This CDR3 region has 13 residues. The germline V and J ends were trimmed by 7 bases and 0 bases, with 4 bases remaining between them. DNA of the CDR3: TGTGCCAGCAACCGCTCTGGGGCCAACGTCCTGACTTTC. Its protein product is CASNRSGANVLTF.

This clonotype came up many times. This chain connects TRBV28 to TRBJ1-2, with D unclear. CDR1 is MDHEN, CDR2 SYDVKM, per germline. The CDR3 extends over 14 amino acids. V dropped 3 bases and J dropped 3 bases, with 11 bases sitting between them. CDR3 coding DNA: TGTGCCAGCAGTTTTGGGCAAGCTCACTATGGCTACACCTTC. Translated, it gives CASSFGQAHYGYTF.

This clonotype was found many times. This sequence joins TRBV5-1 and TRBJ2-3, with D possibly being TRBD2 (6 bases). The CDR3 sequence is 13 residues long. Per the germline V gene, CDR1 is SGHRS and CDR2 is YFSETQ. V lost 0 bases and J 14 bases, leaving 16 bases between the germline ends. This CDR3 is CASSLGPGLERYF. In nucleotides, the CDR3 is TGCGCCAGCAGCTTGGGACCGGGACTGGAGAGGTATTTT.

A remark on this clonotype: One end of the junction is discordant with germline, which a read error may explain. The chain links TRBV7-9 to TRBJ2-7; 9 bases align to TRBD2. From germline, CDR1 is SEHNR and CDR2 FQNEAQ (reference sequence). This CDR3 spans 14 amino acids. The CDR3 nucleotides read TGTTCCAGCTATGTAGCGGGAGTGTCAAACGAGCAGTACTTC. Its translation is CSSYVAGVSNEQYF.

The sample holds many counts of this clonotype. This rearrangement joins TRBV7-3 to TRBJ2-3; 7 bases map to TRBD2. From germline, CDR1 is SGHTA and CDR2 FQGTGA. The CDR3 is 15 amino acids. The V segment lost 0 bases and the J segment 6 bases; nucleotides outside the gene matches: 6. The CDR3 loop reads CASSLTFAGVDTQYF. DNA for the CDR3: TGTGCCAGCAGCTTAACATTTGCGGGAGTCGATACGCAGTATTTT.

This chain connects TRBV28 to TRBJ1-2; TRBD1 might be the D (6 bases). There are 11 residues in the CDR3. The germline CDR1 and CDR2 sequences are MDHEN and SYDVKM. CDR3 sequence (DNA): TGTGACAACAGTTTACAGGGTGGCTACACCTTC. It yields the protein CDNSLQGGYTF.

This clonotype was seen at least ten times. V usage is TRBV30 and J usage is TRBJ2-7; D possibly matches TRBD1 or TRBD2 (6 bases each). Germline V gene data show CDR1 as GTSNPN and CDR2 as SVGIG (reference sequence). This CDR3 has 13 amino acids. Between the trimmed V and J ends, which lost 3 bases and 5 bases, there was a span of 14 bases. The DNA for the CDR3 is TGTGCCTGGAGCCAACAGGAGGGGGACGAGCAGTACTTC. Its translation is CAWSQQEGDEQYF.

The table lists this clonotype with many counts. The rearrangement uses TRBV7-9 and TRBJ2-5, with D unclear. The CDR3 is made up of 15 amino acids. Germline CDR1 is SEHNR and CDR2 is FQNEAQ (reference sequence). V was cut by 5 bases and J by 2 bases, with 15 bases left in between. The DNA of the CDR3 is TGTGCCAGCAGCCGAATCTTGAGCGTACAAGAGACCCAGTACTTC. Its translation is CASSRILSVQETQYF.

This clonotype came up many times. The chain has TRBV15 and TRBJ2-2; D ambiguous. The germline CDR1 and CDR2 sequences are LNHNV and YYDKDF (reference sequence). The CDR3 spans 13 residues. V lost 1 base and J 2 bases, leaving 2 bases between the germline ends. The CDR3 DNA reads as TGTGCCACCAGCAGAGGTAACACCGGGGAGCTGTTTTTT. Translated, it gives CATSRGNTGELFF.

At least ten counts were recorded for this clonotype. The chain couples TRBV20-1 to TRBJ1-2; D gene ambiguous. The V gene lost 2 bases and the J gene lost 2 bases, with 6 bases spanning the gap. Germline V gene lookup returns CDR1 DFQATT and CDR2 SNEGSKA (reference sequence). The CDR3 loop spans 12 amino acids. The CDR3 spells CSARYRNYGYTF. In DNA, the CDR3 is TGCAGTGCTAGATATCGGAACTATGGCTACACCTTC.

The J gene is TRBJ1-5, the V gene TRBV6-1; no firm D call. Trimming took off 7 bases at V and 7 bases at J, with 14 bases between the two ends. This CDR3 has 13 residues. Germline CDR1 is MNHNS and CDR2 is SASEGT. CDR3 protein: CASILQLSQPQHF. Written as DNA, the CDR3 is TGTGCCAGCATTCTTCAGCTAAGCCAGCCCCAGCATTTT.

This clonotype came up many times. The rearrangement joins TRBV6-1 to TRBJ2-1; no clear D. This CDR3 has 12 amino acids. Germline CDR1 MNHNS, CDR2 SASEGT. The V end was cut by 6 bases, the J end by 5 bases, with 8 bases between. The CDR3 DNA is TGTGCCAGCAGCTCGCTTAACAATGAGCAGTTCTTC. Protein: CASSSLNNEQFF.